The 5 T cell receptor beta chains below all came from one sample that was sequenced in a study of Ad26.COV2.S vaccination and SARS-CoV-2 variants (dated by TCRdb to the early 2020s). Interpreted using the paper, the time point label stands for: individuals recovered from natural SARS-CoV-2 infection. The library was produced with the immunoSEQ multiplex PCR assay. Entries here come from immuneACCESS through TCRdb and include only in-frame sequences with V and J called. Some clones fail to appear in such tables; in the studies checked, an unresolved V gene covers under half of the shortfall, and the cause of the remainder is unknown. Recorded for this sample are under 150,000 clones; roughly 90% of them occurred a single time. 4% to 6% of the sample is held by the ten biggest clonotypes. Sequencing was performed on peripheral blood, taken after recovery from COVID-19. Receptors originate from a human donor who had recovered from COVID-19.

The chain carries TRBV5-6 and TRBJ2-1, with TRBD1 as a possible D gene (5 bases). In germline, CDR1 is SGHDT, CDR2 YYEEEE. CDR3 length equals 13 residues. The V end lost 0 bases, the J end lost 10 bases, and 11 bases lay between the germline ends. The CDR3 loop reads CASSLVSGHEQFF. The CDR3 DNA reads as TGTGCCAGCAGCTTGGTATCTGGACACGAGCAGTTCTTC.

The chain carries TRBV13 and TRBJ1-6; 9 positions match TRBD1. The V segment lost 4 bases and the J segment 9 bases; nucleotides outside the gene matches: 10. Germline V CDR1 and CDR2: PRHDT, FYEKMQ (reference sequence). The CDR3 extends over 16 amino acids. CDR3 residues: CASSWGTGTSSSPLHF. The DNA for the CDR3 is TGTGCCAGCAGCTGGGGGACAGGGACATCAAGTTCACCCCTCCACTTT. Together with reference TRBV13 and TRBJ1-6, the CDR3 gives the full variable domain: AAGVIQSPRHLIKEKRETATLKCYPIPRHDTVYWYQQGPGQDPQFLISFYEKMQSDKGSIPDRFSAQQFSDYHSELNMSSLELGDSALYFCASSWGTGTSSSPLHFGNGTRLTVT.

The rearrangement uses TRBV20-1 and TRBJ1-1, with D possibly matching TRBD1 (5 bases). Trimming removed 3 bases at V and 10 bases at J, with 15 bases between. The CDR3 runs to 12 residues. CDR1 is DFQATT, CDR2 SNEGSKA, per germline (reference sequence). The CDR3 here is CSASIGGTVAFF. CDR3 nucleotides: TGCAGTGCTAGTATCGGGGGGACGGTAGCTTTCTTT.

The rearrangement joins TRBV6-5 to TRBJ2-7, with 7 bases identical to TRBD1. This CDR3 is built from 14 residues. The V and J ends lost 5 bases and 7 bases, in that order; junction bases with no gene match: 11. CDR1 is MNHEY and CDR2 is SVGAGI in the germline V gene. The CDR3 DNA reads TGTGCCAGCAGTCACCCCGGACAGGCGCAAGAGCAGTACTTC. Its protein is CASSHPGQAQEQYF.

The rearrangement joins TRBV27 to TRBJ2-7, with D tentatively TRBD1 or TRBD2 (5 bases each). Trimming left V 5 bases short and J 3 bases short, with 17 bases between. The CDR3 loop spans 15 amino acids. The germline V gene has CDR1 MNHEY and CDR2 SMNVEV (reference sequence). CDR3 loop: CASSPSGARLYEQYF. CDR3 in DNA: TGTGCCAGCAGTCCCTCCGGGGCCCGGCTCTACGAGCAGTACTTC.